The 11 T cell receptor beta chains in this list originate from one sample, sequenced in a study of spatial heterogeneity in lung cancer. Antigens of these TCRs are unknown. Overall study findings and caveats: Higher tumor mutation counts went along with higher counts of expanded intratumoral alpha and beta TCRs.

Described time point: sample taken at primary tumor resection. MiXCR, applied by TCRdb to the 5' RACE reads, yields one record per CDR3 protein. The sample includes about 220 distinct CDR3 sequences, around two fifths of them seen just once. Sequenced here: lung tumor tissue, sampled at surgery. Receptors originate from a female donor with early-stage non-small cell lung cancer.

Notes on this clonotype: With the library built for alpha chains, this beta chain is off target and its frequency is not meaningful. The rearrangement uses TRBV7-2 and TRBJ1-5; D uncertain. V lost 7 bases, J lost 2 bases, and 9 bases lay in between. The CDR3 extends over 13 amino acids. Germline V gene lookup returns CDR1 SGHTA and CDR2 FQGNSA. Here the CDR3 reads CASNQDRNQPQHF. CDR3 in DNA: TGTGCCAGCAATCAGGACCGCAATCAGCCCCAGCATTTT.

As for this clonotype: This beta chain lies outside the target of a library built for alpha chains; its clone size means little. The DNA for the CDR3 is TGCAGCGTGGGACAGGGGACTAAAAACATTCAGTACTTC. Translated, it gives CSVGQGTKNIQYF. The rearrangement uses TRBV29-1 and TRBJ2-4, with 10 bases matching TRBD1. This CDR3 region has 13 residues. V shed 6 bases, J shed 4 bases, and the junction held 3 bases outside the gene matches. Germline lookup yields CDR1 SQVTM and CDR2 ANQGSEA.

In the case of this clonotype: This beta chain is off target for a library built for alpha chains, so its abundance means little. The gene calls are TRBV5-4 and TRBJ2-5, with D hard to call. This CDR3 has 13 residues. The germline V and J ends were trimmed by 0 bases and 1 base, with 4 bases remaining between them. The germline CDR1 and CDR2 sequences are SGHNT and YYREEE (reference sequence). The CDR3 nucleotides read TGTGCCAGCAGCTTGGATATCCAAGAGACCCAGTACTTC. It yields the protein CASSLDIQETQYF.

For this clonotype: The size of this beta chain means little, since it is a stray read in a library made for alpha chains. This chain joins TRBV7-2 and TRBJ2-7; D is undetermined. Trimming shortened V by 4 bases and J by 7 bases, and 11 bases separated the two germline ends. The CDR3 is 12 residues long. From germline, CDR1 is SGHTA and CDR2 FQGNSA. CDR3 nucleotide sequence: TGTGCCAGCAGCTCCCCGGCGCGGGAGCAGTACTTC. Its translation is CASSSPAREQYF.

This clonotype was picked up a small number of times. The library was prepared for alpha chains; this beta chain is a stray read, so its frequency means little. The rearrangement links TRBV27 to TRBJ2-1, with 11 positions matching TRBD2. Germline-derived CDR1 and CDR2 are MNHEY and SMNVEV (reference sequence). The CDR3 is made up of 15 amino acids. V gave up 6 bases and J gave up 4 bases; unmatched junction bases: 5. The CDR3 loop is CASSTGTSGYNEQFF. The CDR3 bases are TGTGCCAGCAGCACCGGGACTAGCGGATACAATGAGCAGTTCTTC.

This clonotype appeared once. This beta chain is an off-target read within a library intended for alpha chains, so its frequency means little. This rearrangement joins TRBV14 to TRBJ2-1; D is uncertain. Trimming took 4 bases from V and 4 from J, leaving 5 bases between them. The CDR3 consists of 12 residues. The germline CDR1 and CDR2 sequences are SGHDN and FVKESK. The CDR3 region is CASSPSYNEQFF. CDR3 in DNA: TGTGCCAGCAGCCCATCGTACAATGAGCAGTTCTTC.

Concerning this clonotype: This beta chain was picked up by a library intended for alpha chains and is off target, so its count carries little meaning. This chain joins TRBV29-1 and TRBJ2-1, with 9 nucleotides matching TRBD2. The CDR3 runs 13 residues. V shed 4 bases and J 7 bases; nucleotides not matched to a gene: 5. Germline lookup yields CDR1 SQVTM and CDR2 ANQGSEA. CDR3 DNA: TGCAGCGTTGTGACACTAGCGGGTAATGAGCAGTTCTTC. Protein sequence: CSVVTLAGNEQFF.

As to this clonotype: This beta chain turned up in a library designed for alpha chains; as an off-target read, its abundance says little. The rearrangement uses TRBV12-3 or TRBV12-4 and TRBJ1-5, with TRBD1 as a possible D gene (6 bases). V gave up 6 bases and J gave up 7 bases, with 13 bases separating them. CDR3 length equals 13 residues. CDR3 coding DNA: TGTGCCAGCAGCCCACAGGGAGAACAGCCCCAGCATTTT. Translated, it gives CASSPQGEQPQHF.

This clonotype was found a few times. Found in a library prepared for alpha chains, this beta chain is an off-target read, and its abundance has little meaning. The chain uses TRBV29-1 and TRBJ2-1, with a possible D match to TRBD2 (5 bases). Between the trimmed V and J ends, which lost 5 bases and 3 bases, there was a span of 20 bases. Germline V gives CDR1 SQVTM, CDR2 ANQGSEA. The CDR3 totals 16 residues. The CDR3 nucleotides are TGCAGCGTTCAAGCGGTGGGCAGCGACGGCTACAATGAGCAGTTCTTC. Translating gives CSVQAVGSDGYNEQFF.

As regards this clonotype: This beta chain is a stray read from a library made for alpha chains; its abundance is not meaningful. The chain carries TRBV20-1 and TRBJ2-7; 9 nucleotides align to TRBD1. Trimming at V came to 6 bases and at J to 8 bases, leaving 11 bases not matched to a gene. Germline CDR1 DFQATT, CDR2 SNEGSKA (reference sequence). This CDR3 comprises 13 residues. The CDR3, as DNA: TGCAGTGCCACCGCAGGGACAGGGTCTCAGCAGTACTTC. Translating gives CSATAGTGSQQYF.

This clonotype was found a few times. Found in a library prepared for alpha chains, this beta chain is an off-target read, and its abundance has little meaning. The CDR3 region is CASSSGTSQETQYF. CDR3 in DNA: TGTGCCAGCAGCTCCGGGACGAGCCAAGAGACCCAGTACTTC. The chain couples TRBV7-9 to TRBJ2-5; D may correspond to TRBD1 or TRBD2 (5 bases each). The CDR3 contains 14 residues. The V gene lost 4 bases and the J gene lost 1 base, with 10 bases spanning the gap. The germline gives CDR1 SEHNR, CDR2 FQNEAQ (reference sequence). Full variable domain (outside the CDR3, taken from reference TRBV7-9 and TRBJ2-5): DTGVSQNPRHKITKRGQNVTFRCDPISEHNRLYWYRQTLGQGPEFLTYFQNEAQLEKSRLLSDRFSAERPKGSFSTLEIQRTEQGDSAMYLCASSSGTSQETQYFGPGTRLLVL.